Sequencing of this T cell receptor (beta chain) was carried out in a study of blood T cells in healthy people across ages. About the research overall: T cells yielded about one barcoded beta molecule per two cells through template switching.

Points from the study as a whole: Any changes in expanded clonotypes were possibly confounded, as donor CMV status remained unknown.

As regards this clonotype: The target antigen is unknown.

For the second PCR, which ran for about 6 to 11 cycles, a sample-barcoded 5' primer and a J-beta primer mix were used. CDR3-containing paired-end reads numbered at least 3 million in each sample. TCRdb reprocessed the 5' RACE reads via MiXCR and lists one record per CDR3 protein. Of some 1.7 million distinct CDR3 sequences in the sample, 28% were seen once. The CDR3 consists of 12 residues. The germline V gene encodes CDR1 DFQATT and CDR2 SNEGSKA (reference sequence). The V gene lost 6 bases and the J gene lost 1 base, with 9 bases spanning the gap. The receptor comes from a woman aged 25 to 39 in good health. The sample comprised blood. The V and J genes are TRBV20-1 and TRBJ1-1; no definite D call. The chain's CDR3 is CSAPDTNTEAFF. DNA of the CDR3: TGCAGTGCCCCCGACACGAACACTGAAGCTTTCTTT.